Below, 21 T cell receptor beta chains from the same sample are listed, as sequenced in a study of blood T cell repertoires in COVID-19. Measured with immunoSEQ multiplex PCR; TCRdb has only the in-frame clones, and not every one. This sample carries 120,000 or so clones, 55% to 70% of them seen once, and the ten largest clones take over 2%. The sequenced material came from peripheral blood. The receptors originated from a woman aged 70-85 years with acute or convalescent COVID-19.

The chain has TRBV30 and TRBJ2-7; the D gene is possibly TRBD2 (5 bases). Trimming shortened V by 5 bases and J by 0 bases, and 11 bases separated the two germline ends. Germline values: CDR1 GTSNPN, CDR2 SVGIG (reference sequence). The CDR3 length is 13 residues. The CDR3 region has the DNA TGTGCCTGGCAAGGACGGGACTCCTACGAGCAGTACTTC. Translation: CAWQGRDSYEQYF.

The V gene is TRBV5-1, the J gene TRBJ1-4; TRBD1 is a possible D gene (6 bases). The CDR3 extends over 16 amino acids. The ends were cut back, 8 bases at V and 0 bases at J, with 17 bases in the middle. Germline values: CDR1 SGHRS, CDR2 YFSETQ. The CDR3 DNA follows: TGCGCCAGTCGGACCGGGACACATGCAACTAATGAAAAACTGTTTTTT. Protein: CASRTGTHATNEKLFF.

The V gene is TRBV29-1, the J gene TRBJ2-7; 13 nucleotides align to TRBD2. Germline-derived CDR1 and CDR2 are SQVTM and ANQGSEA. The junction had 8 bases not matched to a gene; V was cut back by 7 bases and J by 5 bases. CDR3 length equals 14 residues. This chain's CDR3 is CSGSTSGRAHEQYF. The DNA for the CDR3 is TGCAGCGGTTCCACTAGCGGGAGGGCCCACGAGCAGTACTTC.

This clone was counted a few times. V usage is TRBV14 and J usage is TRBJ2-1; TRBD2 matches 10 bases. V lost 3 bases, J lost 10 bases, and 9 bases stayed unmatched. The CDR3 extends over 15 amino acids. Germline V gene sequence: CDR1 SGHDN, CDR2 FVKESK. DNA of the CDR3: TGTGCCAGCAGCCAGCTAGCGGGAGAGTTGAGCGAGCAGTTCTTC. This encodes CASSQLAGELSEQFF.

In the case of this clone: Other nucleotide sequences in the sample specify the same CDR3. The chain is built from TRBV18 and TRBJ1-2, with D maybe TRBD1 (5 bases). CDR1 is KGHSH, CDR2 LQKENI, per germline. The V gene lost 3 bases and the J gene lost 3 bases, with 8 bases spanning the gap. The CDR3 loop spans 13 amino acids. In DNA, the CDR3 is TGTGCCAGCTCACCCGCGGGGGACTATGGCTACACCTTC. The encoded protein is CASSPAGDYGYTF.

The rearrangement joins TRBV9 to TRBJ2-1; 7 positions agree with TRBD2. V trimming: 0 bases; J trimming: 9 bases; junction bases outside the gene matches: 6. The germline V gene encodes CDR1 SGDLS and CDR2 YYNGEE. The CDR3 covers 14 residues. For the CDR3, the DNA is TGTGCCAGCAGCGTAGTTCCGGGGGAGGGTGAGCAGTTCTTC. It yields the protein CASSVVPGEGEQFF.

The DNA of the CDR3 is TGCGCCAGCAGCTCAGGACAGGCCCAGAAAAGCTACACCTTC. Its translation is CASSSGQAQKSYTF. The chain combines TRBV5-1 with TRBJ1-2; 7 bases fit TRBD1. V was pared by 3 bases and J by 9 bases, with 11 bases of the junction left unmatched. Germline V lookup: CDR1 SGHRS, CDR2 YFSETQ. CDR3 length: 14 amino acids.

This chain connects TRBV18 to TRBJ2-7, with 8 bases identical to TRBD1. V gave up 4 bases and J gave up 2 bases; unmatched junction bases: 10. The length of the CDR3 is 16 residues. Germline V lookup: CDR1 KGHSH, CDR2 LQKENI. Written as DNA, the CDR3 is TGTGCCAGCTCACACGGACAGGGCTCCATTCCCTACGAGCAGTACTTC. It specifies CASSHGQGSIPYEQYF.

The chain uses TRBV30 and TRBJ1-2; a weak D match, TRBD1 (5 bases). The length of the CDR3 is 13 residues. The germline V gene encodes CDR1 GTSNPN and CDR2 SVGIG (reference sequence). V was cut by 7 bases and J by 3 bases, with 15 bases left in between. In nucleotides, the CDR3 is TGTGCCTCCCCGGGGGGAGCCTACTATGGCTACACCTTC. Translated: CASPGGAYYGYTF.

The count of this clone is one. The chain links TRBV19 to TRBJ1-4; D possibly corresponds to TRBD1 (5 bases). V lost 3 bases and J lost 8, with 13 bases in between. The germline V gene has CDR1 LNHDA and CDR2 SQIVND (reference sequence). The CDR3 covers 14 residues. The CDR3 DNA reads TGTGCCAGTAGTATGGGGCCTCGGAGCGAAAAACTGTTTTTT. Protein sequence: CASSMGPRSEKLFF.

As for this clone: The sample has other DNA sequences that encode this CDR3 too. The chain combines TRBV10-3 with TRBJ2-3, with TRBD2 matching over 10 bases. With 5 bases clipped from V and 2 bases from J, the junction kept 4 bases outside the gene matches. CDR3 size: 15 residues. Germline assignment: CDR1 ENHRY and CDR2 SYGVKD. CDR3 DNA sequence: TGTGCCATCAGTCAAACTAGCGGGAACACAGATACGCAGTATTTT. It is translated as CAISQTSGNTDTQYF.

This chain links TRBV28 with TRBJ2-3; 7 bases are shared with TRBD1. V gave up 3 bases and J gave up 4 bases; unmatched junction bases: 7. The CDR3 sequence is 15 residues long. Germline V gives CDR1 MDHEN, CDR2 SYDVKM. The CDR3 DNA is TGTGCCAGCAGTTTCCAGGGGGTCCGGGCAGATACGCAGTATTTT. It is translated as CASSFQGVRADTQYF. Full variable domain (rest looked up from reference TRBV28 and TRBJ2-3): DVKVTQSSRYLVKRTGEKVFLECVQDMDHENMFWYRQDPGLGLRLIYFSYDVKMKEKGDIPEGYSVSREKKERFSLILESASTNQTSMYLCASSFQGVRADTQYFGPGTRLTVL.

The table lists this clone with a few counts. The chain uses TRBV28 and TRBJ2-5; 10 nucleotides line up with TRBD2. Germline trimming cut 6 bases from V and 5 bases from J; bases unmatched to any gene: 15. The germline V gene encodes CDR1 MDHEN and CDR2 SYDVKM. The CDR3 extends over 17 amino acids. The CDR3 sequence is CASSIGGLAGEWETQYF. The CDR3 nucleotides read TGTGCCAGCAGCATCGGAGGGCTAGCGGGAGAGTGGGAGACCCAGTACTTC. The variable domain in full, with the rest retrieved from reference TRBV28 and TRBJ2-5, is DVKVTQSSRYLVKRTGEKVFLECVQDMDHENMFWYRQDPGLGLRLIYFSYDVKMKEKGDIPEGYSVSREKKERFSLILESASTNQTSMYLCASSIGGLAGEWETQYFGPGTRLLVL.

The chain combines TRBV18 with TRBJ1-2; 8 bases match TRBD1. From germline, CDR1 is KGHSH and CDR2 LQKENI. V was pared by 3 bases and J by 5 bases, with 5 bases of the junction left unmatched. This CDR3 comprises 14 residues. CDR3 DNA: TGTGCCAGCTCACCGGACAGGGACCAGTATGGCTACACCTTC. Amino acid sequence: CASSPDRDQYGYTF. The full variable domain, in which reference TRBV18 and TRBJ1-2 provide the parts outside the CDR3, is NAGVMQNPRHLVRRRGQEARLRCSPMKGHSHVYWYRQLPEEGLKFMVYLQKENIIDESGMPKERFSAEFPKEGPSILRIQQVVRGDSAAYFCASSPDRDQYGYTFGSGTRLTVV.

The rearrangement joins TRBV2 to TRBJ2-4; 7 bases map to TRBD1. The V and J ends lost 0 bases and 1 base, in that order; junction bases with no gene match: 9. The CDR3 is 18 amino acids. The germline V gene has CDR1 SNHLY and CDR2 FYNNEI. The CDR3 loop is CASSEALRDSWAKNIQYF. In DNA form, the CDR3 reads TGTGCCAGCAGTGAAGCGCTCCGGGACAGCTGGGCCAAAAACATTCAGTACTTC.

The rearrangement links TRBV28 to TRBJ1-5, with D perhaps matching TRBD1 (5 bases). V dropped 2 bases and J dropped 3 bases, with 14 bases sitting between them. Germline loops: CDR1 MDHEN, CDR2 SYDVKM. The CDR3 extends over 16 amino acids. Written as DNA, the CDR3 is TGTGCCAGCAGTTTAACCGGCCCGGGGGACAATCAGCCCCAGCATTTT. Encoded protein: CASSLTGPGDNQPQHF.

The chain uses TRBV19 and TRBJ1-2; D is possibly TRBD1 (6 bases). Germline V lookup: CDR1 LNHDA, CDR2 SQIVND (reference sequence). The length of the CDR3 is 15 residues. V gave up 6 bases and J gave up 3 bases, with 17 bases separating them. CDR3 bases: TGTGCCAGTAGAAACCTCGGGGGGCGCGACTATGGCTACACCTTC. Amino acids: CASRNLGGRDYGYTF.

This clone has only a few counts. The chain couples TRBV27 to TRBJ2-3, with unresolved D. The CDR3 contains 11 residues. Between the trimmed V and J ends, which lost 5 bases and 6 bases, there was a span of 6 bases. The V gene's germline CDR1 is MNHEY and CDR2 SMNVEV (reference sequence). CDR3: CASSPRDTQYF. CDR3 bases: TGTGCCAGCAGTCCCAGGGATACGCAGTATTTT.

The chain joins TRBV5-1 to TRBJ1-6; 7 nucleotides agree with TRBD1. The CDR3 sequence is 14 residues long. Germline V gene lookup returns CDR1 SGHRS and CDR2 YFSETQ. After removal of 4 bases from V and 6 bases from J, the junction contained 4 bases not matched to a gene. This CDR3 reads CASSPRGSNSPLHF. The CDR3 bases are TGCGCCAGCAGCCCCAGGGGGAGTAATTCACCCCTCCACTTT.

The genes are TRBV6-5 and TRBJ1-2; 9 bases map to TRBD1. The V segment lost 5 bases and the J segment 7 bases; nucleotides outside the gene matches: 8. The CDR3 covers 14 residues. Germline V gene lookup returns CDR1 MNHEY and CDR2 SVGAGI. The CDR3 region is CASSKTGGASGYTF. CDR3 DNA: TGTGCCAGCAGTAAAACAGGGGGCGCGTCTGGCTACACCTTC.

This clone was seen many times. The rearrangement uses TRBV7-9 and TRBJ2-3; TRBD2 agrees at 13 bases. J was trimmed by 4 bases and V by 5 bases; bases with no gene match: 9. The germline gives CDR1 SEHNR, CDR2 FQNEAQ (reference sequence). The CDR3 contains 17 residues. The CDR3 coding sequence is TGTGCCAGCAGCCTATTCGGGACTAGCGGGAACTCAGATACGCAGTATTTT. Translation gives CASSLFGTSGNSDTQYF.